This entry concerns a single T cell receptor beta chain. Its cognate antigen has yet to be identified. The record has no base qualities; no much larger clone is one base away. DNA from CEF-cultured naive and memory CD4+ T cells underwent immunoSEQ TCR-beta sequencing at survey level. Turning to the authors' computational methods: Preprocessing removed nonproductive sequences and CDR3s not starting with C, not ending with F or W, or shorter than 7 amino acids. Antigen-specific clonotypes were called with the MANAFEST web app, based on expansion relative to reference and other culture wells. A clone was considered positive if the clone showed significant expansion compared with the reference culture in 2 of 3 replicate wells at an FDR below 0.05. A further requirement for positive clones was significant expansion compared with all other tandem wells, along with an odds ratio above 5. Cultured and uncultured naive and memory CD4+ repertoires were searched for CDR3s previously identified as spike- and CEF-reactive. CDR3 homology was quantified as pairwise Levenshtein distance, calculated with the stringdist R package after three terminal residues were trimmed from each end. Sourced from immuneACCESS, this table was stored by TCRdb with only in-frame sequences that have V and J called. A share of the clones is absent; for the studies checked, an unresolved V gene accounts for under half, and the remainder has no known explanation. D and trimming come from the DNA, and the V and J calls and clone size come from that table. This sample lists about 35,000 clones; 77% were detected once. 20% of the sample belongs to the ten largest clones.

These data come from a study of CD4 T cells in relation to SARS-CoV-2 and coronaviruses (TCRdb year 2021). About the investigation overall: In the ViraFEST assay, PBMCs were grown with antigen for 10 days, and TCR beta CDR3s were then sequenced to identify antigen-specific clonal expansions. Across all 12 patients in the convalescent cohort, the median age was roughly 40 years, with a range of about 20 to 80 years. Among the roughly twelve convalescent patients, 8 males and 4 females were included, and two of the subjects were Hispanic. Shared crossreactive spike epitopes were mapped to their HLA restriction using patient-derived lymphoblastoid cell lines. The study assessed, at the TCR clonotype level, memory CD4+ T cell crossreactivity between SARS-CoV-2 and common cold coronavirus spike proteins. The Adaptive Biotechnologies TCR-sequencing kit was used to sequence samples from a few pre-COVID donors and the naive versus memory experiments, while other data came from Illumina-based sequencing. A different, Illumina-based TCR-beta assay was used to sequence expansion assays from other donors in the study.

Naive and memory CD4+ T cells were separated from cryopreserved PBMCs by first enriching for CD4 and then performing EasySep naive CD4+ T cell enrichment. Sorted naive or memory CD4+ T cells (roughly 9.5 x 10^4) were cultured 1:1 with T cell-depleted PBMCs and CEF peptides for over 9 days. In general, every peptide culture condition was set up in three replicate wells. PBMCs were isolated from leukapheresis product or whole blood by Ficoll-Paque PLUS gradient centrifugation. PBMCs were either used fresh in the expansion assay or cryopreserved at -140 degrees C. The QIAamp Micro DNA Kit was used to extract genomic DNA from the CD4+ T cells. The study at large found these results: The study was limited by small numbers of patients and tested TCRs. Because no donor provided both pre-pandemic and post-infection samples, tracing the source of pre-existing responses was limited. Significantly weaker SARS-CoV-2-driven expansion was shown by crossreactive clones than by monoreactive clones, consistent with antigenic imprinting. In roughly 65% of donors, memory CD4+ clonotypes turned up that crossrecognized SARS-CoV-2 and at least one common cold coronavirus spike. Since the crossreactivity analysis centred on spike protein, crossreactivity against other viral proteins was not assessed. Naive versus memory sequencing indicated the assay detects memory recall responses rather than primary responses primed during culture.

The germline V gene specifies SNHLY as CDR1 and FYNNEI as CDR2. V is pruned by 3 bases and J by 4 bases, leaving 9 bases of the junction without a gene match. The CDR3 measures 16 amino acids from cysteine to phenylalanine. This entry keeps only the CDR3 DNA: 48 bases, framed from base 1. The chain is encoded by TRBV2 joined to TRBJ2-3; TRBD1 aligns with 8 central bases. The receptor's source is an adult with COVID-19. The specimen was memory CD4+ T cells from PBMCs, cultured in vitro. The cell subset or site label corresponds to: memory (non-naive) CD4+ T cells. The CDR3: CASSDGRDRYSDTQYF. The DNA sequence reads TGTGCCAGCAGTGATGGTCGGGACAGGTACTCAGATACGCAGTATTTT. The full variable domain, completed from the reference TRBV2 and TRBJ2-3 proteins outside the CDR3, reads EPEVTQTPSHQVTQMGQEVILRCVPISNHLYFYWYRQILGQKVEFLVSFYNNEISEKSEIFDDQFSVERPDGSNFTLKIRSTKLEDSAMYFCASSDGRDRYSDTQYFGPGTRLTVL.